The 17 T cell receptor beta chains in this list originate from one sample, sequenced in a study of T cells in Graves' hyperthyroidism and ophthalmopathy. TCR beta CDR3 sequences were amplified from RNA transcripts. The HTBI set primed first-round TCR CDR3 RT-PCR. TCRdb processed the multiplex PCR reads anew with MiXCR; each CDR3 protein has one entry. The data show 250,000 to 400,000 distinct CDR3 sequences, with around 15% seen just once and roughly 33% held by the top ten. Sequencing was carried out using blood. The source of these receptors is a woman between 35 and 50 years old with Graves' ophthalmopathy.

This clonotype was seen a few times. V and J are TRBV19 and TRBJ1-4; D not certain. Germline CDR1 LNHDA, CDR2 SQIVND (reference sequence). The length of the CDR3 is 13 residues. V was cut by 5 bases and J by 7 bases, with 11 bases left in between. The CDR3 region is CASSAQRSEKLFF. As DNA, the CDR3 is TGTGCCAGTAGTGCCCAAAGGAGTGAAAAACTGTTTTTT.

This clonotype has a count of ten or more. V is TRBV3-1 and J is TRBJ2-1; D is perhaps TRBD2 (5 bases). The V end lost 1 base, the J end lost 9 bases, and 10 bases lay between the germline ends. Germline V lookup: CDR1 LGHDT, CDR2 YNNKEL (reference sequence). The CDR3 has 13 residues. CDR3 in amino acids: CASSQGVALEQFF. The CDR3 coding sequence is TGTGCCAGCAGCCAAGGAGTAGCGCTTGAGCAGTTCTTC.

This clonotype was counted at least ten times. V and J are TRBV20-1 and TRBJ1-5; 7 bases line up with TRBD1. The V gene's germline CDR1 is DFQATT and CDR2 SNEGSKA (reference sequence). V gave up 2 bases and J gave up 4 bases; unmatched junction bases: 2. The length of the CDR3 is 13 residues. For the CDR3, the DNA is TGCAGTGCTAGACAGGGGGTAAATCAGCCCCAGCATTTT. Its translation: CSARQGVNQPQHF.

This clonotype was seen at least ten times. The chain combines TRBV10-3 with TRBJ2-1; 9 nucleotides match TRBD2. The V segment lost 4 bases and the J segment 7 bases; nucleotides outside the gene matches: 8. This CDR3 is built from 15 residues. The germline V gene has CDR1 ENHRY and CDR2 SYGVKD. As DNA, the CDR3 is TGTGCCATCAGTGGTCTGCGGGGGGGCCTTAATGAGCAGTTCTTC. Its protein is CAISGLRGGLNEQFF.

This clonotype has a count of ten or more. This chain links TRBV9 with TRBJ2-1; the match to TRBD2 covers 10 bases. Germline V gene lookup returns CDR1 SGDLS and CDR2 YYNGEE. V lost 4 bases to trimming and J lost 6 bases; unmatched junction nucleotides: 7. The CDR3 has 15 residues. The CDR3 is CASSTIAGGINEQFF. CDR3 coding DNA: TGTGCCAGCAGCACTATAGCGGGAGGAATCAATGAGCAGTTCTTC.

This clonotype was seen many times. This sequence joins TRBV7-8 and TRBJ1-1; 7 bases line up with TRBD1. Germline CDR1 and CDR2: SGHVS and FQNEAQ. There are 15 residues in the CDR3. V shed 2 bases and J 4 bases; nucleotides not matched to a gene: 7. Written as DNA, the CDR3 is TGTGCCAGCAGCTTATATGCAGGGGGTGCCACTGAAGCTTTCTTT. This codes for CASSLYAGGATEAFF. Looking up the rest from reference TRBV7-8 and TRBJ1-1 gives the full variable domain: GAGVSQSPRYKVAKRGQDVALRCDPISGHVSLFWYQQALGQGPEFLTYFQNEAQLDKSGLPSDRFFAERPEGSVSTLKIQRTQQEDSAVYLCASSLYAGGATEAFFGQGTRLTVV.

This clonotype was seen more than once but under ten times. V is TRBV5-1 and J is TRBJ1-1, with 9 bases identical to TRBD1. V gave up 1 base and J gave up 1 base; unmatched junction bases: 8. The CDR3 loop spans 17 amino acids. Germline CDR1 is SGHRS and CDR2 is YFSETQ. The CDR3 DNA reads TGCGCCAGCAGCTTGCTCACAGGGGGCGCACAGAACACTGAAGCTTTCTTT. Residues: CASSLLTGGAQNTEAFF.

The sample holds a few counts of this clonotype. The genes are TRBV6-2 or TRBV6-3 and TRBJ1-2; a weak D match, TRBD1 (5 bases). Germline CDR1 MNHEY, CDR2 SVGEGT. The CDR3 has 14 residues. Trimming pared 4 bases from V and 4 bases from J, leaving 13 bases between. This CDR3 reads CASSSRQLPYGYTF. Written as DNA, the CDR3 is TGTGCCAGCAGTTCAAGACAGCTGCCCTATGGCTACACCTTC.

The chain has TRBV30 and TRBJ1-1; D perhaps matches TRBD1 (6 bases). The CDR3 sequence is 16 residues long. Germline V gene data show CDR1 as GTSNPN and CDR2 as SVGIG (reference sequence). Between the trimmed V and J ends, which lost 3 bases and 5 bases, there was a span of 22 bases. The CDR3 is CAWRRIFRGEWTEAFF. DNA for the CDR3: TGTGCCTGGAGGAGGATTTTTAGGGGGGAATGGACTGAAGCTTTCTTT.

This clonotype was seen repeatedly, ten times or more. The chain recombines TRBV6-1 with TRBJ2-1; the match to TRBD2 covers 10 bases. Per germline, CDR1 MNHNS and CDR2 SASEGT. After removal of 3 bases from V and 7 bases from J, the junction contained 6 bases not matched to a gene. This CDR3 spans 15 amino acids. The CDR3 nucleotides read TGTGCCAGCAGTGAGACTAGCGGGCCTTGGAATGAGCAGTTCTTC. This translates into CASSETSGPWNEQFF.

This clonotype has a count of ten or more. The V and J genes are TRBV2 and TRBJ2-1; 7 positions agree with TRBD1. The CDR3 consists of 10 residues. Germline V gene lookup returns CDR1 SNHLY and CDR2 FYNNEI. Trimming cost V 10 bases and J 8 bases; bases outside gene matches: 2. Here the CDR3 reads CATQGDEQFF. The CDR3 DNA sequence: TGTGCCACCCAGGGGGATGAGCAGTTCTTC.

This clonotype was seen a handful of times. The chain uses TRBV30 and TRBJ2-3, with D possibly matching TRBD2 (6 bases). CDR1 is GTSNPN, CDR2 SVGIG, per germline (reference sequence). The V gene lost 5 bases and the J gene lost 3 bases, with 9 bases spanning the gap. The CDR3 runs 12 residues. CDR3 amino acids: CAWEAGTDTQYF. DNA for the CDR3: TGTGCCTGGGAGGCGGGAACAGATACGCAGTATTTT.

There are many counts of this clonotype. The chain combines TRBV28 with TRBJ2-5; tentatively, D is TRBD1 (7 bases). The germline gives CDR1 MDHEN, CDR2 SYDVKM. The CDR3 is made up of 13 amino acids. Trimming removed 8 bases at V and 2 bases at J, with 12 bases between. CDR3: CASGPGGQETQYF. In nucleotides, the CDR3 is TGTGCCAGCGGCCCAGGGGGGCAAGAGACCCAGTACTTC.

This clonotype appeared many times. The gene calls are TRBV11-2 and TRBJ2-1; D gene ambiguous. Germline CDR1 reads SGHAT; CDR2 reads FQNNGV. Trimming removed 4 bases from V and 6 bases from J, with 16 bases in between. The CDR3 is 15 residues long. The CDR3 protein is CASSSRPGPGNEQFF. For the CDR3, the DNA is TGTGCCAGCAGCTCGAGGCCCGGCCCCGGCAATGAGCAGTTCTTC.

This clonotype was counted only a few times. The junction departs from germline at one end; a sequencing error may be responsible. This chain joins TRBV11-3 and TRBJ2-4; 11 bases align to TRBD1. The CDR3 covers 16 residues. Germline V gene sequence: CDR1 SGHNT, CDR2 YENEEA. CDR3 in DNA: TGTGTCAGCAGCAAACGGACGGGACAGGGGGAATACATTCAGTACTTC. Amino acids: CVSSKRTGQGEYIQYF.

This clonotype came up many times. This chain joins TRBV12-3 or TRBV12-4 and TRBJ1-2; no definite D call. The CDR3 totals 13 residues. The ends were cut back, 6 bases at V and 6 bases at J, with 14 bases in the middle. CDR3 in amino acids: CASSPPPVNGYTF. The CDR3 DNA reads as TGTGCCAGCAGCCCCCCCCCTGTCAATGGCTACACCTTC.

There are many counts of this clonotype. This chain connects TRBV6-1 to TRBJ2-7; D is unresolved. The CDR3 spans 13 residues. The V and J ends lost 5 bases and 4 bases respectively, with 12 bases between them. Germline V gene data show CDR1 as MNHNS and CDR2 as SASEGT. The CDR3 nucleotides are TGTGCCAGCAGTCCTGTAGGGTTGTACGAGCAGTACTTC. Encoded protein: CASSPVGLYEQYF.